This T cell receptor beta chain stems from a study of control samples from healthy donors and cancer patients. Per germline, CDR1 MNHEY and CDR2 SMNVEV (reference sequence). This CDR3 contains 16 residues. V lost 6 bases and J 5 bases, leaving 17 bases between the germline ends. The data were produced by immunoSEQ multiplex PCR, yet TCRdb's version contains in-frame clones alone and is incomplete. The table has about 140,000 clones, 91% seen once; the top ten hold more than 6.5%. This TCR was recovered from a man aged 18-30 years in good health. The sample comprised blood. V and J are TRBV27 and TRBJ1-6; D ambiguous. The CDR3 coding sequence is TGTGCCAGCAGGTCCGGCACCGCGAGGAATAATTCACCCCTCCACTTT. Its protein is CASRSGTARNNSPLHF.